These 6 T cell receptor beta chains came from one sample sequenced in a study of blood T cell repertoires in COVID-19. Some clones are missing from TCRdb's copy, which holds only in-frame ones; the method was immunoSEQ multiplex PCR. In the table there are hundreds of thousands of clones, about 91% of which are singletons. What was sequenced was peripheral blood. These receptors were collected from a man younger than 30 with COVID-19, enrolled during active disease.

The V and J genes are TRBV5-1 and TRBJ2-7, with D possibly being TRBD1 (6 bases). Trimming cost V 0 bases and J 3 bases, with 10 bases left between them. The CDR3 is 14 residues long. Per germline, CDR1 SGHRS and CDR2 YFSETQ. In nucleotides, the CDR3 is TGCGCCAGCAGCTTGGCCGGACAGAGCTACGAGCAGTACTTC. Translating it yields CASSLAGQSYEQYF. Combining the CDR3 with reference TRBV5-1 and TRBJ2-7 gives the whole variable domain KAGVTQTPRYLIKTRGQQVTLSCSPISGHRSVSWYQQTPGQGLQFLFEYFSETQRNKGNFPGRFSGRQFSNSRSEMNVSTLELGDSALYLCASSLAGQSYEQYFGPGTRLTVT.

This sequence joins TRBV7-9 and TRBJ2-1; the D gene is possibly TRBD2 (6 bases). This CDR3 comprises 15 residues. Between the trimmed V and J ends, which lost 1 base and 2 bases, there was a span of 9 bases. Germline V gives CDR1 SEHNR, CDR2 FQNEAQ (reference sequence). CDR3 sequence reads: CASSLDSGAYNEQFF. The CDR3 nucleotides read TGTGCCAGCAGCTTAGATTCGGGGGCCTACAATGAGCAGTTCTTC.

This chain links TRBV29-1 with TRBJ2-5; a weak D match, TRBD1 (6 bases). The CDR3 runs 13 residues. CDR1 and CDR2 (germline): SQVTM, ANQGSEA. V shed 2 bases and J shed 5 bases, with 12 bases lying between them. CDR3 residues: CSVEMGARETQYF. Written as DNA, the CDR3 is TGCAGCGTTGAAATGGGGGCGCGTGAGACCCAGTACTTC.

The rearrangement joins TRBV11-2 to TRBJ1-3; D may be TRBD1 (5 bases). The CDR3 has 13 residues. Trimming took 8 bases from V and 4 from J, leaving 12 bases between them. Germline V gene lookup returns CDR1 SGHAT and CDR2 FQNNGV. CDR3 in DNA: TGTGCCAGCGGGGAGGGGCTCGGAAACACCATATATTTT. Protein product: CASGEGLGNTIYF.

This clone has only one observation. The CDR3 is CASSQAALIVPHEQFF. CDR3 nucleotide sequence: TGTGCCAGCAGCCAAGCCGCGCTAATAGTACCGCATGAGCAGTTCTTC. The rearrangement uses TRBV3-1 (or the pseudogene TRBV3-2) and TRBJ2-1; D is unresolved. Germline CDR1 and CDR2: LGHDT and YNNKEL (reference sequence). V lost 1 base and J lost 8, with 18 bases in between. CDR3 length: 16 amino acids.

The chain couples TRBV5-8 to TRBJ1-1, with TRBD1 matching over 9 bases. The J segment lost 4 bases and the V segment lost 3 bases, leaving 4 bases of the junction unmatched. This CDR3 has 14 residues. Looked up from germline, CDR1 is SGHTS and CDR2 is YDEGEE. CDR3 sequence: CASSSLQGATEAFF. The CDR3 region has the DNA TGTGCCAGCAGCTCCCTACAGGGGGCCACTGAAGCTTTCTTT. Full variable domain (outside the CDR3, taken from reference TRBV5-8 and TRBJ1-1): EAGVTQSPTHLIKTRGQQATLRCSPISGHTSVYWYQQALGLGLQFLLWYDEGEERNRGNFPPRFSGRQFPNYSSELNVNALELEDSALYLCASSSLQGATEAFFGQGTRLTVV.